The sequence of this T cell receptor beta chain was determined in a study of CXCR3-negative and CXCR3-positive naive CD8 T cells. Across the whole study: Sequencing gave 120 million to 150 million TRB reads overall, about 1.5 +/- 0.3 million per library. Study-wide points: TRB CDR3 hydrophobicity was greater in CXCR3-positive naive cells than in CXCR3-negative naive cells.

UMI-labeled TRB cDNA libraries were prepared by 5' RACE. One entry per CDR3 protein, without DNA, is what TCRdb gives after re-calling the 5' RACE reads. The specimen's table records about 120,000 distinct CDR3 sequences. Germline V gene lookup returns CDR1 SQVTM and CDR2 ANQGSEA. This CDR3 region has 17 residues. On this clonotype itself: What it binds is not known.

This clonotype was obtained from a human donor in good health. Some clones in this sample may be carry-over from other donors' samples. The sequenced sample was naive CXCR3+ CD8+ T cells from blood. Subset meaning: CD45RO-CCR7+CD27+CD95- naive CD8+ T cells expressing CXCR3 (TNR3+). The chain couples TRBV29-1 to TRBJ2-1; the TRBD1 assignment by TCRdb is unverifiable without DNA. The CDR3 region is CSVEDVWGPHENNEQFF.